This T cell receptor (beta chain) was recovered during a study of post-analysis software for immune sequencing data. General study findings and limits: A few TRBV segments occurring more often in patients than controls included TRBV5-6, TRBV5-1 and TRBV20-1.

Germline CDR1 and CDR2: DFQATT and SNEGSKA (reference sequence). CDR3 length: 17 amino acids. Trimming cost V 5 bases and J 2 bases; bases outside gene matches: 11. Prepared TCR beta cDNA libraries contained unique molecular identifiers. TCRdb reanalysed the PCR reads using MiXCR and keeps one entry per CDR3 protein. The repertoire holds about 160,000 distinct CDR3 sequences, 36% seen once, with 28% in the top ten. Concerning this clonotype itself: Its antigen is not known.

V usage is TRBV20-1 and J usage is TRBJ2-5; 13 nucleotides agree with TRBD2. The TCR sequence derives from a girl aged 10 to 17 with multiple sclerosis. Sequences were derived from blood, sampled after autologous hematopoietic stem cell transplantation. DNA for the CDR3: TGCAGTGCTTTCCCCTCCACTAGCGGGGGGGATCAAGAGACCCAGTACTTC. Translating gives CSAFPSTSGGDQETQYF.